The 22 T cell receptor beta chains below all came from one sample that was sequenced in a study of T cells after yellow fever vaccination (dated by TCRdb to about 2019). Libraries were built with 5' RACE. The listed sequencing device is Illumina NovaSeq 6000. TCRdb trimmed the raw reads at Q25, called clones with MiXCR and kept productive beta chains. Rows with one shared CDR3 protein collapse into an entry with the most common genes and DNA. The sample contains some 300,000 distinct CDR3 sequences, under 9% of them found a single time. Clones ranked in the top ten supply around 3.3% of the sample. Reading the label with the study, this specimen's treatment or condition is: live attenuated yellow fever vaccine strain. The sequencing here drew on CD4+ T cells sorted from PBMCs, taken 5 days after the yellow fever booster vaccination. These receptors were collected from a man aged 18 to 29 who received the YFV17D yellow fever vaccine.

There are many counts of this clonotype. The CDR3 nucleotides are TGTGCCAGCAGCTTAACTGGGACAGCCACCCCAAACTATGGCTACACCTTC. Amino acid sequence: CASSLTGTATPNYGYTF. The rearrangement uses TRBV13 and TRBJ1-2; 7 bases line up with TRBD1. Germline loops: CDR1 PRHDT, CDR2 FYEKMQ (reference sequence). V gave up 2 bases and J gave up 2 bases; unmatched junction bases: 11. The CDR3 is 17 residues long.

This clonotype was counted at least ten times. The chain recombines TRBV12-3 or TRBV12-4 with TRBJ1-2; weak D call: TRBD1 (6 bases). V was trimmed by 5 bases and J by 4 bases, leaving 11 bases between them. This CDR3 contains 13 residues. CDR3 protein: CASSPTGSYGYTF. CDR3 nucleotide sequence: TGTGCCAGCAGTCCTACAGGGTCCTATGGCTACACCTTC.

There are a few counts of this clonotype. The chain carries TRBV25-1 and TRBJ2-7; TRBD1 aligns across 8 bases. Germline V gives CDR1 MGHDK, CDR2 SYGVNS. V trimming: 5 bases; J trimming: 0 bases; junction bases outside the gene matches: 3. This CDR3 has 14 residues. The CDR3 is CASSRTGISYEQYF. Written as DNA, the CDR3 is TGTGCCAGCAGTCGGACAGGGATCTCCTACGAGCAGTACTTC.

Only a few counts were recorded for this clonotype. One junction end disagrees with the germline gene, perhaps due to a read error. The J gene is TRBJ2-5, the V gene TRBV11-2, with 7 nucleotides matching TRBD2. This CDR3 has 17 residues. Germline lookup yields CDR1 SGHAT and CDR2 FQNNGV. The DNA of the CDR3 is TGTGCCAGCAGCTTACCCATTCCCCTAGCGGCCCAAGAGAACCAGTACTTC. This encodes CASSLPIPLAAQENQYF.

This chain joins TRBV20-1 and TRBJ2-7; 15 bases map to TRBD2. Germline V gives CDR1 DFQATT, CDR2 SNEGSKA (reference sequence). The CDR3 contains 15 residues. Trimming removed 5 bases from V and 4 bases from J; junction bases left unmatched: 6. The chain's CDR3 is CSAPRTSGGGYEQYF. CDR3 DNA: TGCAGTGCTCCGAGGACTAGCGGGGGGGGTTACGAGCAGTACTTC.

This clonotype was seen many times. This chain links TRBV24-1 with TRBJ1-2; D is ambiguous. The germline V gene has CDR1 KGHDR and CDR2 SFDVKD. The germline V and J ends were trimmed by 4 bases and 8 bases, with 19 bases remaining between them. CDR3 length: 15 amino acids. CDR3 protein: CATSDPTDGFRGYTF. In nucleotides, the CDR3 is TGTGCCACCAGTGACCCTACGGACGGGTTTCGGGGCTACACCTTC.

The table lists this clonotype with a few counts. The rearrangement joins TRBV5-1 to TRBJ1-1; 7 positions agree with TRBD1. CDR1 and CDR2 (germline): SGHRS, YFSETQ. The CDR3 runs 14 residues. Trimming cost V 4 bases and J 7 bases; bases outside gene matches: 10. For the CDR3, the DNA is TGCGCCAGCAGCCAGGGGGATCTCAGGGGTGAAGCTTTCTTT. Protein sequence: CASSQGDLRGEAFF.

This chain joins TRBV6-1 and TRBJ1-2, with 9 bases that match TRBD1. Losses at the gene ends were 4 bases for V and 4 bases for J; bases not matched to a gene: 1. From germline, CDR1 is MNHNS and CDR2 SASEGT. This CDR3 comprises 13 residues. CDR3 coding DNA: TGTGCCAGCAGTGGACAGGGGGGCTATGGCTACACCTTC. This gives the protein CASSGQGGYGYTF.

This clonotype was seen more than once but under ten times. V gene TRBV7-2 combines with J gene TRBJ1-4; D uncertain. CDR3 length: 15 residues. V was cut by 2 bases and J by 0 bases, with 7 bases left in between. Looked up from germline, CDR1 is SGHTA and CDR2 is FQGNSA. The CDR3 is CASSLQQATNEKLFF. In DNA, the CDR3 is TGTGCCAGCAGCTTACAGCAGGCAACTAATGAAAAACTGTTTTTT.

This clonotype was counted only a few times. The CDR3 DNA reads as TGTGCCAGCAGCTTGGGGGGGATTGGCACTGAAGCTTTCTTT. As protein: CASSLGGIGTEAFF. The chain carries TRBV5-4 and TRBJ1-1, with a tentative D call TRBD1 (5 bases). The V and J ends lost 0 bases and 4 bases respectively, with 10 bases between them. The CDR3 is made up of 14 amino acids. Germline V CDR1 and CDR2: SGHNT, YYREEE (reference sequence).

This clonotype was seen ten or more times. The chain employs TRBV4-3 and TRBJ1-2; D is ambiguous. Germline V gene data show CDR1 as LGHNA and CDR2 as YSLEER. This CDR3 has 13 amino acids. Trimming cost V 0 bases and J 2 bases, with 4 bases left between them. CDR3 loop: CASSQDNNYGYTF. In nucleotides, the CDR3 is TGCGCCAGCAGCCAAGATAACAACTATGGCTACACCTTC.

This clonotype was picked up many times. The chain employs TRBV18 and TRBJ2-3; 9 bases are shared with TRBD2. The CDR3 sequence is 16 residues long. V shed 1 base and J 2 bases; nucleotides not matched to a gene: 4. CDR1 is KGHSH, CDR2 LQKENI, per germline. The CDR3 DNA reads TGTGCCAGCTCACCACTGCGGGGGGGTTCCACAGATACGCAGTATTTT. Protein product: CASSPLRGGSTDTQYF.

This clonotype came up a few times. J is TRBJ2-4 and V is TRBV7-2; D is uncertain. The V gene lost 0 bases and the J gene lost 10 bases, with 16 bases spanning the gap. This CDR3 has 15 residues. The germline gives CDR1 SGHTA, CDR2 FQGNSA. CDR3 region: CASSLAVWRPAIQYF. As DNA, the CDR3 is TGTGCCAGCAGCTTAGCGGTTTGGAGACCGGCGATTCAGTACTTC.

Turning to this clonotype: The junction and the germline gene differ at one end; a read error may be behind it. V and J are TRBV3-1 and TRBJ1-2; unclear D gene. Germline V lookup: CDR1 LGHDT, CDR2 YNNKEL (reference sequence). There are 12 residues in the CDR3. The CDR3, as DNA: TGTGCCAGCAGCCAGCTTAACTTTGGCTACACCTTC. It yields the protein CASSQLNFGYTF.

The chain employs TRBV20-1 and TRBJ1-4, with D perhaps matching TRBD1 (6 bases). This CDR3 spans 13 amino acids. The V gene lost 1 base and the J gene lost 8 bases, with 11 bases spanning the gap. The germline gives CDR1 DFQATT, CDR2 SNEGSKA (reference sequence). CDR3 DNA sequence: TGCAGTGCTAGAGCCAGGGGAGGCGAAAAACTGTTTTTT. Amino acids: CSARARGGEKLFF.

This clonotype was seen more than once but under ten times. The V gene is TRBV7-9, the J gene TRBJ2-2; the D gene is possibly TRBD1 (5 bases). V was cut by 2 bases and J by 4 bases, with 14 bases left in between. Germline CDR1 is SEHNR and CDR2 is FQNEAQ (reference sequence). This CDR3 is built from 16 residues. The CDR3 nucleotides are TGTGCCAGCAGCTTAAGGTGGCAGGGTAGCACCGGGGAGCTGTTTTTT. This codes for CASSLRWQGSTGELFF. The full variable domain, rest sourced from reference TRBV7-9 and TRBJ2-2, is DTGVSQNPRHKITKRGQNVTFRCDPISEHNRLYWYRQTLGQGPEFLTYFQNEAQLEKSRLLSDRFSAERPKGSFSTLEIQRTEQGDSAMYLCASSLRWQGSTGELFFGEGSRLTVL.

This clonotype turned up a few times. The chain employs TRBV20-1 and TRBJ2-3; the D gene is possibly TRBD1 (6 bases). V lost 5 bases to trimming and J lost 0 bases, with 9 bases between them. Germline CDR1 is DFQATT and CDR2 is SNEGSKA (reference sequence). The CDR3 is 13 amino acids. This CDR3 reads CSAFDRSTDTQYF. The CDR3 coding sequence is TGCAGTGCTTTTGACAGGAGCACAGATACGCAGTATTTT.

This clonotype has a handful of counts. The CDR3 coding sequence is TGTGCCAGCAGCCTCAAACCCCAGGGGGCTGATGGCTACACCTTC. This gives the protein CASSLKPQGADGYTF. The chain joins TRBV7-3 to TRBJ1-2; TRBD1 aligns across 8 bases. Trimming cost V 5 bases and J 6 bases; bases outside gene matches: 11. CDR1 SGHTA and CDR2 FQGTGA come from the germline V gene. CDR3 size: 15 residues.

The CDR3 protein is CAILGKSGANVLTF. In nucleotides, the CDR3 is TGTGCCATCCTTGGGAAATCTGGGGCCAACGTCCTGACTTTC. The chain couples TRBV10-3 to TRBJ2-6; unclear D gene. There are 14 residues in the CDR3. CDR1 is ENHRY and CDR2 is SYGVKD in the germline V gene. The V gene lost 8 bases and the J gene lost 1 base, with 9 bases spanning the gap.

The gene calls are TRBV10-3 and TRBJ2-7, with D maybe TRBD2 (5 bases). The CDR3 sequence is 14 residues long. From germline, CDR1 is ENHRY and CDR2 SYGVKD. The V and J ends lost 2 bases and 9 bases respectively, with 17 bases between them. The DNA of the CDR3 is TGTGCCATCAGTGAGGGACTTAGGAGTCCGGGGCAGTACGTC. Its protein is CAISEGLRSPGQYV.

This clonotype was recorded many times. The chain is built from TRBV7-2 and TRBJ2-7; D is uncertain. From germline, CDR1 is SGHTA and CDR2 FQGNSA. V dropped 1 base and J dropped 2 bases, with 9 bases sitting between them. The CDR3 contains 14 residues. The CDR3 coding sequence is TGTGCCAGCAGCTTAGGCGGTTTCCCCTACGAGCAGTACTTC. It codes for CASSLGGFPYEQYF.

The sample holds a few counts of this clonotype. At one boundary the junction diverges from the germline segment, which might be a read error. The chain uses TRBV6-5 and TRBJ1-4; 9 bases align to TRBD1. The CDR3 is made up of 14 amino acids. CDR1 is MNHEY, CDR2 SVGAGI, per germline. The CDR3 DNA sequence: TGTGCCGACCGATCACAGGGGGCCTATGAAAAACCGTTTTTT. Translation: CADRSQGAYEKPFF.